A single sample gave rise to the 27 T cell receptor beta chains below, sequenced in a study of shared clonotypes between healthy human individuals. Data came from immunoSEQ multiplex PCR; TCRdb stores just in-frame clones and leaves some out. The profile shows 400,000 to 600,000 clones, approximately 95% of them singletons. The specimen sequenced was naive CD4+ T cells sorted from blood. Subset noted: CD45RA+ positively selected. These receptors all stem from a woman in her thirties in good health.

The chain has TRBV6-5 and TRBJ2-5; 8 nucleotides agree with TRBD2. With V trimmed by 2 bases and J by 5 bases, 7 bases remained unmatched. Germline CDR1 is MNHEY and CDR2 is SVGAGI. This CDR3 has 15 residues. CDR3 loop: CASSYGTSRIETQYF. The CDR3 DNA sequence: TGTGCCAGCAGTTACGGGACTAGTCGGATTGAGACCCAGTACTTC.

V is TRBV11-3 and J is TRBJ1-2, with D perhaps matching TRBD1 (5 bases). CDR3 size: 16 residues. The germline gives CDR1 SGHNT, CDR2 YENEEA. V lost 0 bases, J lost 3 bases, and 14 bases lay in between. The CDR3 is CASSLDEEGMDYGYTF. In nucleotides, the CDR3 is TGTGCCAGCAGCTTAGATGAGGAGGGGATGGACTATGGCTACACCTTC. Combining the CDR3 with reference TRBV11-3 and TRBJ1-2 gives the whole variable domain EAGVVQSPRYKIIEKKQPVAFWCNPISGHNTLYWYLQNLGQGPELLIRYENEEAVDDSQLPKDRFSAERLKGVDSTLKIQPAELGDSAVYLCASSLDEEGMDYGYTFGSGTRLTVV.

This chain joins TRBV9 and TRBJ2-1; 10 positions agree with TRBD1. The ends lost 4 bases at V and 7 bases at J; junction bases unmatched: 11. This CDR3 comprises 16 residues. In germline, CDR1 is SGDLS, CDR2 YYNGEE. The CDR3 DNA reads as TGTGCCAGCAGCCCCAGACAGGGGGCTGGGCGAAATGAGCAGTTCTTC. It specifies CASSPRQGAGRNEQFF.

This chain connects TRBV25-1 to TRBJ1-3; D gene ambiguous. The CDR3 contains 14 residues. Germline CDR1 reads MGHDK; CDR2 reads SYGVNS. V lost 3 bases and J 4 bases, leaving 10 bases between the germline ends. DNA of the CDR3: TGTGCCAGCAGTGACAGCTTGGGAGGAAACACCATATATTTT. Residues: CASSDSLGGNTIYF. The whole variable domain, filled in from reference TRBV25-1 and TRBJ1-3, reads EADIYQTPRYLVIGTGKKITLECSQTMGHDKMYWYQQDPGMELHLIHYSYGVNSTEKGDLSSESTVSRIRTEHFPLTLESARPSHTSQYLCASSDSLGGNTIYFGEGSWLTVV.

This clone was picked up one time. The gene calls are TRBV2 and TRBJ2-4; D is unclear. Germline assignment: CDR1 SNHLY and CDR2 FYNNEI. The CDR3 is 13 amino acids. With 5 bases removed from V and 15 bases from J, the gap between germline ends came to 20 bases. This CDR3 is CASSTETYTPVYF. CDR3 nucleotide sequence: TGTGCCAGCAGTACAGAGACCTATACCCCGGTGTACTTC.

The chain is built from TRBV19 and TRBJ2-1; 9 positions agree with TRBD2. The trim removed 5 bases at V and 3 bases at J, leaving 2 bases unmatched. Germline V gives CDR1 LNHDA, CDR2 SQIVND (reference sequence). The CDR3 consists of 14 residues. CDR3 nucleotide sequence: TGTGCCAGTAGTGCTAGCGGGATCTACAATGAGCAGTTCTTC. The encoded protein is CASSASGIYNEQFF.

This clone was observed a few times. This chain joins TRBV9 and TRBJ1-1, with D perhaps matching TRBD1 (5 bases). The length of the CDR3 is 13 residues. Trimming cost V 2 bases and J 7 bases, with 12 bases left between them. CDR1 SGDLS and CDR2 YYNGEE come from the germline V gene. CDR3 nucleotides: TGTGCCAGCAGCGTTACGGGACTCAGTGAAGCTTTCTTT. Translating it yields CASSVTGLSEAFF. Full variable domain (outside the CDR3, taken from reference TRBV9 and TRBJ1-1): DSGVTQTPKHLITATGQRVTLRCSPRSGDLSVYWYQQSLDQGLQFLIQYYNGEERAKGNILERFSAQQFPDLHSELNLSSLELGDSALYFCASSVTGLSEAFFGQGTRLTVV.

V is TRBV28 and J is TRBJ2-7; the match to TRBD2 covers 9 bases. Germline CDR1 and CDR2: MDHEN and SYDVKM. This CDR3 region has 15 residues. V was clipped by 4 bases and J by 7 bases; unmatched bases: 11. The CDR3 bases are TGTGCCAGCAGTTCCGCAGCGGGAGGATCTGGAGAGCAGTACTTC. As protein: CASSSAAGGSGEQYF.

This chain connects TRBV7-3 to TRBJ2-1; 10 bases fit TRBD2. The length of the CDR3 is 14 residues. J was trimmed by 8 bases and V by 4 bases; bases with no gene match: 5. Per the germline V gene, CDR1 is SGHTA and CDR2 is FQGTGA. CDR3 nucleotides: TGTGCCAGCAGCTCTCTAGCGGGAGTGGATGAGCAGTTCTTC. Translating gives CASSSLAGVDEQFF.

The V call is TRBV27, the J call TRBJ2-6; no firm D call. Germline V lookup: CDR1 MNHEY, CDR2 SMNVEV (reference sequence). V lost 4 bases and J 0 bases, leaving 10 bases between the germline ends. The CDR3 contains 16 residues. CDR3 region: CASSSHTISGANVLTF. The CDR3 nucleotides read TGTGCCAGCAGTTCTCACACAATCTCTGGGGCCAACGTCCTGACTTTC. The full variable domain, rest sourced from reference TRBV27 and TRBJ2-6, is EAQVTQNPRYLITVTGKKLTVTCSQNMNHEYMSWYRQDPGLGLRQIYYSMNVEVTDKGDVPEGYKVSRKEKRNFPLILESPSPNQTSLYFCASSSHTISGANVLTFGAGSRLTVL.

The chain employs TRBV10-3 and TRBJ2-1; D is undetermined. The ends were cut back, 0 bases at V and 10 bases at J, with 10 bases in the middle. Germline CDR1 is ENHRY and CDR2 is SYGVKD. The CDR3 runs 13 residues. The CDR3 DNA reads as TGTGCCATCAGTGAGTCCACTCGGAACGAGCAGTTCTTC. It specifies CAISESTRNEQFF.

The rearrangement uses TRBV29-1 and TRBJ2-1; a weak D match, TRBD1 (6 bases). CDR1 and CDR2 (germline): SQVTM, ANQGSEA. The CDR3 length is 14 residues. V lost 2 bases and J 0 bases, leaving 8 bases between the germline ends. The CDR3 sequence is CSVEMDSSYNEQFF. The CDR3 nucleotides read TGCAGCGTTGAAATGGACAGCTCCTACAATGAGCAGTTCTTC.

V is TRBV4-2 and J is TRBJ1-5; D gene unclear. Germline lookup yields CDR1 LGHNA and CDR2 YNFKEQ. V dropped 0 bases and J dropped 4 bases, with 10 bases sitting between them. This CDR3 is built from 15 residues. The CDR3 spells CASSQDRTQNQPQHF. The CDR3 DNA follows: TGTGCCAGCAGCCAAGACAGAACGCAAAATCAGCCCCAGCATTTT.

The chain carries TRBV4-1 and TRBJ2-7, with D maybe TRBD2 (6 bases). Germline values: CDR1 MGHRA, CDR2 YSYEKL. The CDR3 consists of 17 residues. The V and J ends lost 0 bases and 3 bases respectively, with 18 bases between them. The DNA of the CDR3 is TGCGCCAGCAGCCAAGAGTCGGCCCTAGCGTGGGGCTACGAGCAGTACTTC. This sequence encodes CASSQESALAWGYEQYF.

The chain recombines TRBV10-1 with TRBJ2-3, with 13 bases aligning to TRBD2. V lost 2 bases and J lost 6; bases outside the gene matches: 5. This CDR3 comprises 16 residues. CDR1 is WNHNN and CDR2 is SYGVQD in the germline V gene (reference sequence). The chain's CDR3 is CASSEGGLAGIDTQYF. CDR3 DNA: TGCGCCAGCAGTGAGGGGGGACTAGCGGGAATTGATACGCAGTATTTT.

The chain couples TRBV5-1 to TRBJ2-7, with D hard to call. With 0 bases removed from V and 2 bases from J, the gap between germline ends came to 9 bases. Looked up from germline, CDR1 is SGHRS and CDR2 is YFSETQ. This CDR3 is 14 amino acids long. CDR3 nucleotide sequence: TGCGCCAGCAGCTTGGACTATCCCCCCTACGAGCAGTACTTC. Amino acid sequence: CASSLDYPPYEQYF.

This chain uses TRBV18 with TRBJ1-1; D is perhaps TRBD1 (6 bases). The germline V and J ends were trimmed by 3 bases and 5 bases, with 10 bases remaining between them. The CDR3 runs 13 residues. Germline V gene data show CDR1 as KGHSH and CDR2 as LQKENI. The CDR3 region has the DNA TGTGCCAGCTCACCCTCGGGGGCGACTGAAGCTTTCTTT. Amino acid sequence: CASSPSGATEAFF.

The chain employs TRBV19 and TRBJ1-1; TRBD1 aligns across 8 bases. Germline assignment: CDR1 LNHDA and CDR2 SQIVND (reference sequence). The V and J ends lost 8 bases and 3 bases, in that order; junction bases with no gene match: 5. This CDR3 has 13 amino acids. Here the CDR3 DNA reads TGTGCCAGTCTACCCAGGGGGCACACTGAAGCTTTCTTT. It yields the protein CASLPRGHTEAFF.

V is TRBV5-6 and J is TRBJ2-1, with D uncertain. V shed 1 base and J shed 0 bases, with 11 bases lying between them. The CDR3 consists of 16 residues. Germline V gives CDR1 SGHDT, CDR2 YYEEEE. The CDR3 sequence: CASSLLAVSSYNEQFF. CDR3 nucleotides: TGTGCCAGCAGCTTGTTAGCTGTGAGCTCCTACAATGAGCAGTTCTTC.

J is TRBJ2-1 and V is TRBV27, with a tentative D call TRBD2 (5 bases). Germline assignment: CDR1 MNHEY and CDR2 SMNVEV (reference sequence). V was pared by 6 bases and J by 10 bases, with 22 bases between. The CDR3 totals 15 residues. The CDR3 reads CASSPRGFDSKEQFF. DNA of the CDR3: TGTGCCAGCAGCCCCCGGGGTTTTGACTCCAAGGAGCAGTTCTTC.

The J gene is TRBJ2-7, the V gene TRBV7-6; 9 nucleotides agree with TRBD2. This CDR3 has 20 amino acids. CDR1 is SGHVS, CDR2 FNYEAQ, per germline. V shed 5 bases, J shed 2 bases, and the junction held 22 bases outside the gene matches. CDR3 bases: TGTGCCAGCAGCCCAGCGGGAGGCTTAGCCCCCAAGCGATATACCTACGAGCAGTACTTC. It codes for CASSPAGGLAPKRYTYEQYF.

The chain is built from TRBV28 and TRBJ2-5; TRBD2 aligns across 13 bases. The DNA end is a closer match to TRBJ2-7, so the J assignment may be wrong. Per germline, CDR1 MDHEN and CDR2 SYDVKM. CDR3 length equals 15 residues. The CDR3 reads CASSILAGGPYEQYF. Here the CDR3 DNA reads TGTGCCAGCAGCATACTAGCGGGAGGGCCCTACGAGCAGTACTTC.

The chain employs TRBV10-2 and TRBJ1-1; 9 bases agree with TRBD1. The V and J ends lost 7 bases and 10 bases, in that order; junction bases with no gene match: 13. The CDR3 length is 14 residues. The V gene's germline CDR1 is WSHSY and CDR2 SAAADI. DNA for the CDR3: TGCGCCAGCAACACAGGGGGCGGCGAAGGGGGAGCTTTCTTT. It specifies CASNTGGGEGGAFF.

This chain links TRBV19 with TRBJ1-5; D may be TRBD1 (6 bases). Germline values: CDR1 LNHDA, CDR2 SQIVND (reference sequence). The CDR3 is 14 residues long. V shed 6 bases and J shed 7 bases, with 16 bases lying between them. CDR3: CASRTTGTPQPQHF. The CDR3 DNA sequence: TGTGCCAGTAGAACGACCGGGACACCACAGCCCCAGCATTTT.

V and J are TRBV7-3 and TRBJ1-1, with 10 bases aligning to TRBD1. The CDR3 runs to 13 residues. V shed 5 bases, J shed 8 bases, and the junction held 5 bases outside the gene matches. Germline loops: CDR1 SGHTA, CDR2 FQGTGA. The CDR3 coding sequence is TGTGCCAGCAGCGAAGACAGGGGGCGAGAAGCTTTCTTT. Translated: CASSEDRGREAFF.

CDR3 region: CASSLVSQETQYF. CDR3 DNA sequence: TGCGCCAGCAGCTTGGTTAGTCAAGAGACCCAGTACTTC. The chain recombines TRBV5-1 with TRBJ2-5; D is ambiguous. The germline V gene encodes CDR1 SGHRS and CDR2 YFSETQ. The V end lost 0 bases, the J end lost 2 bases, and 5 bases lay between the germline ends. This CDR3 comprises 13 residues. The whole variable domain, filled in from reference TRBV5-1 and TRBJ2-5, reads KAGVTQTPRYLIKTRGQQVTLSCSPISGHRSVSWYQQTPGQGLQFLFEYFSETQRNKGNFPGRFSGRQFSNSRSEMNVSTLELGDSALYLCASSLVSQETQYFGPGTRLLVL.

CDR3: CASSPNLVDEQFF. The CDR3 nucleotides read TGCGCCAGCAGCCCTAATCTAGTGGATGAGCAGTTCTTC. The chain links TRBV4-1 to TRBJ2-1; D is undetermined. Germline V lookup: CDR1 MGHRA, CDR2 YSYEKL. Trimming cost V 4 bases and J 8 bases, with 12 bases left between them. The CDR3 consists of 13 residues.